Given below is one TCR beta chain in context. Its antigen remains unknown. One end of the junction is discordant with germline, which a read error may explain. This CDR3 spans 15 amino acids. Looked up from germline, CDR1 is SQVTM and CDR2 is ANQGSEA. Primers for the PCR totalled 60 Vbeta and 13 Jbeta. Profiled with immunoSEQ multiplex PCR; TCRdb holds only in-frame clones, not every one. Of approximately 140,000 clones listed, approximately 71% are singletons. The data originate from a study of cytomegalovirus exposure and HLA in healthy donors. Study observations and caveats: Both high specificity and high sensitivity reportedly marked the classifier's diagnosis of cytomegalovirus status. The only immune exposure information that was available was CMV serostatus. By HLA locus, TCR association rates varied in a later analysis, with DRB1 showing the most and HLA-C the fewest. Most TCR beta V segments were productive about 87% or about 30% of the time in an earlier analysis.

The TCR comes from a woman between 45 and 60 years old in good health and CMV-seronegative. The sequencing sample was made of PBMCs. The chain links TRBV29-1 to TRBJ2-2, with 7 bases identical to TRBD1. As DNA, the CDR3 is TGCAGCGTTAAAGAGGGGGCGGGCTTGAGAGGGGAGCTGTTTTTT. This translates into CSVKEGAGLRGELFF.